Shown below are 16 T cell receptor beta chains from a single sample sequenced in a study of T cells expressing NK-cell markers (TCRdb year 2020). The library came from 5' RACE. For sequencing, an Illumina HiSeq 2000 was employed. Reads reprocessed by TCRdb are summarized as one entry per CDR3 protein sequence, and DNA is absent. In this sample's table one finds hundreds of thousands of distinct CDR3 sequences. 5% to 5.5% of the sample is held by the ten biggest clonotypes. The sequenced material came from blood T cells: a sorted CD56 or NKG2C T cell subset, CD4+ or CD8+ T cells, or bulk PBMC T cells (not recorded which). Receptors originate from a man aged 18-70 years in good health.

CDR3 amino acids: CASSLSGFGTGLNNEQFF. This chain uses TRBV27 with TRBJ2-1; TCRdb names TRBD1, which stays unverified in the absence of DNA. Germline CDR1 reads MNHEY; CDR2 reads SMNVEV (reference sequence). The CDR3 totals 18 residues.

J is TRBJ2-3 and V is TRBV20-1; TCRdb's D gene call, TRBD2, goes unchecked for lack of DNA. There are 14 residues in the CDR3. Germline CDR1 and CDR2: DFQATT and SNEGSKA (reference sequence). The CDR3 here is CSANDRLVSDTQYF.

V is TRBV11-2 and J is TRBJ2-5; the D gene TCRdb calls, TRBD1, cannot be checked with no DNA. There are 14 residues in the CDR3. Germline V lookup: CDR1 SGHAT, CDR2 FQNNGV. CDR3 amino acids: CASSLVARGKTQYF.

The chain combines TRBV29-1 with TRBJ2-3; TCRdb returns TRBD2, unconfirmable since there is no DNA. The length of the CDR3 is 15 residues. Germline lookup yields CDR1 SQVTM and CDR2 ANQGSEA. The CDR3 protein is CSVETSGGIQRTQYF.

This sequence joins TRBV20-1 and TRBJ2-3. The CDR3 covers 12 residues. CDR1 is DFQATT, CDR2 SNEGSKA, per germline (reference sequence). This CDR3 is CSARHRWDTQYF.

This chain connects TRBV11-3 to TRBJ2-5. From germline, CDR1 is SGHNT and CDR2 YENEEA. The CDR3 is made up of 14 amino acids. The CDR3 spells CASSPKDRQETQYF. The whole variable domain, filled in from reference TRBV11-3 and TRBJ2-5, reads EAGVVQSPRYKIIEKKQPVAFWCNPISGHNTLYWYLQNLGQGPELLIRYENEEAVDDSQLPKDRFSAERLKGVDSTLKIQPAELGDSAVYLCASSPKDRQETQYFGPGTRLLVL.

The J gene is TRBJ2-7, the V gene TRBV4-2. The CDR3 covers 15 residues. The germline V gene encodes CDR1 LGHNA and CDR2 YNFKEQ. The CDR3 loop is CASSQDRIGPYEQYF.

The J gene is TRBJ2-7, the V gene TRBV6-5; TCRdb's D call of TRBD1 is untestable without DNA. Germline V gene sequence: CDR1 MNHEY, CDR2 SVGAGI. The CDR3 totals 12 residues. CDR3 protein: CASGDRAGEQYF.

The genes are TRBV20-1 and TRBJ2-7; TCRdb lists TRBD1, though no DNA is available to test this call. Per the germline V gene, CDR1 is DFQATT and CDR2 is SNEGSKA (reference sequence). This CDR3 has 14 residues. Here the CDR3 reads CSARGRRLSYEQYF.

J is TRBJ1-1 and V is TRBV10-3; as DNA is missing, the TRBD1 call by TCRdb cannot be tested. The CDR3 totals 14 residues. The germline gives CDR1 ENHRY, CDR2 SYGVKD. CDR3: CAISDPLTGAEAFF.

The J gene is TRBJ2-1, the V gene TRBV3-1; the TCRdb call, TRBD2, lacks DNA for checking. CDR1 and CDR2 (germline): LGHDT, YNNKEL (reference sequence). The CDR3 consists of 18 residues. CDR3 sequence: CASSQEGGSGWIYNEQFF.

The rearrangement links TRBV18 to TRBJ1-2; the D call of TRBD1 rests on TCRdb alone, since no DNA is present to check it. This CDR3 is 13 amino acids long. Germline assignment: CDR1 KGHSH and CDR2 LQKENI. This CDR3 reads CASSEGKFYGYTF. Filled out from reference TRBV18 and TRBJ1-2, the complete variable domain reads NAGVMQNPRHLVRRRGQEARLRCSPMKGHSHVYWYRQLPEEGLKFMVYLQKENIIDESGMPKERFSAEFPKEGPSILRIQQVVRGDSAAYFCASSEGKFYGYTFGSGTRLTVV.

The rearrangement links TRBV13 to TRBJ2-3; TCRdb proposes TRBD2, but this gene call is untestable without DNA. This CDR3 region has 14 residues. Germline assignment: CDR1 PRHDT and CDR2 FYEKMQ (reference sequence). This chain's CDR3 is CASSDRTRGDTQYF.

The chain links TRBV18 to TRBJ2-2; the D gene TCRdb calls, TRBD1, cannot be checked with no DNA. The CDR3 has 16 amino acids. From germline, CDR1 is KGHSH and CDR2 LQKENI. CDR3 in amino acids: CASSPSPGQGPGELFF.

The V call is TRBV7-6, the J call TRBJ2-2; the D call from TCRdb, TRBD1, cannot be confirmed without DNA. The CDR3 sequence is 16 residues long. Germline CDR1 and CDR2: SGHVS and FNYEAQ. The CDR3 region is CASSLMAGARTGELFF. Combining the CDR3 with reference TRBV7-6 and TRBJ2-2 gives the whole variable domain GAGVSQSPRYKVTKRGQDVALRCDPISGHVSLYWYRQALGQGPEFLTYFNYEAQQDKSGLPNDRFSAERPEGSISTLTIQRTEQRDSAMYRCASSLMAGARTGELFFGEGSRLTVL.

The chain uses TRBV5-1 and TRBJ2-3; absent DNA, TCRdb's TRBD1 call cannot be checked. Germline values: CDR1 SGHRS, CDR2 YFSETQ. This CDR3 is 15 amino acids long. CDR3 sequence reads: CASSFFGPGADTQYF.